Presented here are 8 T cell receptor beta chains from one specimen sequenced in a study of cytomegalovirus exposure and HLA in healthy donors. The table came from immunoSEQ multiplex PCR; TCRdb's copy has only in-frame clones and leaves some out. Of 150,000 to 200,000 clones listed, approximately 96% are singletons. Sequenced material: PBMCs. The receptors were gathered from a woman aged 18 to 35 in good health and CMV-seronegative.

This rearrangement joins TRBV4-1 to TRBJ1-6, with 7 bases identical to TRBD1. The CDR3 sequence is 16 residues long. V was pared by 2 bases and J by 7 bases, with 8 bases of the junction left unmatched. Germline values: CDR1 MGHRA, CDR2 YSYEKL. The CDR3 protein is CASSQLTGTVNSPLHF. As DNA, the CDR3 is TGCGCCAGCAGCCAACTCACCGGGACAGTGAATTCACCCCTCCACTTT.

The rearrangement links TRBV7-6 to TRBJ2-7; the D gene is possibly TRBD2 (6 bases). The CDR3 is made up of 15 amino acids. V was trimmed by 5 bases and J by 6 bases, leaving 20 bases between them. Germline loops: CDR1 SGHVS, CDR2 FNYEAQ. The DNA of the CDR3 is TGTGCCAGCAGCAACCCCTACGGGAGCGACCGCGAGCAGTACTTC. Translating gives CASSNPYGSDREQYF.

This rearrangement joins TRBV18 to TRBJ1-5, with 8 bases lining up with TRBD1. The ends lost 3 bases at V and 9 bases at J; junction bases unmatched: 10. The CDR3 is 15 residues long. Germline V gene sequence: CDR1 KGHSH, CDR2 LQKENI. Here the CDR3 reads CASSPIGTGDLPQHF. Here the CDR3 DNA reads TGTGCCAGCTCACCTATTGGGACAGGTGATTTGCCCCAGCATTTT.

This rearrangement joins TRBV6-1 to TRBJ1-1; weak D call: TRBD1 (6 bases). Between the trimmed V and J ends, which lost 4 bases and 4 bases, there was a span of 10 bases. This CDR3 contains 13 residues. Germline V lookup: CDR1 MNHNS, CDR2 SASEGT. Here the CDR3 reads CASSARGGTEAFF. The CDR3 DNA follows: TGTGCCAGCAGTGCCAGAGGGGGCACTGAAGCTTTCTTT.

The chain is built from TRBV5-4 and TRBJ1-1; D remains unclear. Germline lookup yields CDR1 SGHNT and CDR2 YYREEE (reference sequence). CDR3 length: 12 residues. Deletions cut 4 bases from V and 1 base from J, with 5 bases between. CDR3 in amino acids: CASSHWNTEAFF. Here the CDR3 DNA reads TGTGCCAGCAGCCACTGGAACACTGAAGCTTTCTTT.

This rearrangement joins TRBV4-3 to TRBJ2-2; TRBD1 matches 9 bases. The CDR3 consists of 15 residues. Per the germline V gene, CDR1 is LGHNA and CDR2 is YSLEER. V was clipped by 2 bases and J by 6 bases; unmatched bases: 4. CDR3: CASSQSTGGPGELFF. CDR3 DNA sequence: TGCGCCAGCAGCCAATCTACAGGGGGCCCCGGGGAGCTGTTTTTT.

The V call is TRBV5-5, the J call TRBJ2-7; possible D gene TRBD1, 5 bases. V dropped 2 bases and J dropped 6 bases, with 18 bases sitting between them. The CDR3 consists of 15 residues. Germline CDR1 and CDR2: SGHKS and YYEKEE (reference sequence). CDR3 DNA sequence: TGTGCCAGCAGCTTTTCGGTACTCCTAAGGGGCGAGCAGTACTTC. It is translated as CASSFSVLLRGEQYF.

This clone was seen only once. The chain employs TRBV2 and TRBJ1-3, with TRBD1 matching 7 bases. The CDR3 is 13 residues long. V lost 6 bases and J lost 4; bases outside the gene matches: 3. CDR1 is SNHLY and CDR2 is FYNNEI in the germline V gene. The CDR3 nucleotides read TGTGCCAGCAGCGCGACAGGGGGAAACACCATATATTTT. Translation gives CASSATGGNTIYF.